Listed below are T cell receptor beta chains from one sample, sequenced in a study of shared clonotypes between healthy human individuals. Using immunoSEQ multiplex PCR, the repertoire was profiled, and TCRdb retains in-frame clones only, with some absent. The table records approximately 700,000 clones, around four fifths of them present only once. Sequencing was done on a sample of memory CD4+ T cells sorted from blood. The receptors originated from a young woman in good health. CDR3s include the opening cysteine and the closing phenylalanine or tryptophan. Each record gives: CDR3 DNA, CDR3 protein, V gene, D gene, clone size, J gene. D genes are given only for firm matches. A row's size may be missing; if present it is once, few, many or a size class.

TGTGCCAGCAGTTACCTACTAGGGGGGACGGATACGCAGTATTTT | CASSYLLGGTDTQYF | TRBV27 | - | - | TRBJ2-3
TGTGCCAGCAGGACAGGGGCGCGCATCTTAGAGCAGTACTTC | CASRTGARILEQYF | TRBV6-5 | TRBD1 | - | TRBJ2-7
TGTGCCAGCAGTTTGCGGAGACGGATGACCTCCTACAATGAGCAGTTCTTC | CASSLRRRMTSYNEQFF | TRBV27 | - | - | TRBJ2-1
TGTGCTAGTGGTTTGGCCGCGGGACAGGGGATCTATGGCTACACCTTC | CASGLAAGQGIYGYTF | TRBV12-5 | TRBD1 | - | TRBJ1-2
TGTGCCAGCTCACCACCGTCAAGCAATGAGCAGTTCTTC | CASSPPSSNEQFF | TRBV18 | - | - | TRBJ2-1
TGTGCCAGCTCACCAGGACAGGGGGTGTCCGGGGAGCTGTTTTTT | CASSPGQGVSGELFF | TRBV18 | TRBD1 | - | TRBJ2-2
TGTGCCAGCAGCTTGACTAGCACAGATACGCAGTATTTT | CASSLTSTDTQYF | TRBV5-4 | - | - | TRBJ2-3
TGTGCCAGCAGTCCTTCTCGACAGGGAAACACTGAAGCTTTCTTT | CASSPSRQGNTEAFF | TRBV28 | TRBD1 | - | TRBJ1-1
TGCGCCAGCAGCCAAGTCGCGGGAGTTGGCACAGATACGCAGTATTTT | CASSQVAGVGTDTQYF | TRBV4-1 | TRBD2 | - | TRBJ2-3
TGTGCCAGCAGTGATTGGGCTAGCGGGAGTAATGAGCAGTTCTTC | CASSDWASGSNEQFF | TRBV2 | TRBD2 | - | TRBJ2-1
TGTGCCAGCAGCAATCGGGCAGGGATGGGCTATGGCTACACCTTC | CASSNRAGMGYGYTF | TRBV21-1 | - | - | TRBJ1-2
TGTGCCAGCAGCTTCAACACTGAAGCTTTCTTT | CASSFNTEAFF | TRBV28 | - | - | TRBJ1-1
TGTGCCAGCACCGTAGGGGGAGCGGGAGGGCCGTACGAGCAGTACTTC | CASTVGGAGGPYEQYF | TRBV5-4 | TRBD2 | - | TRBJ2-7
TGCGCCAGCAGCGCCGGGACTCACACCGGGGAGCTGTTTTTT | CASSAGTHTGELFF | TRBV5-1 | - | once | TRBJ2-2
TGCGCCAGCAGCTCAGACAGGTCCCCCTACGAGCAGTACTTC | CASSSDRSPYEQYF | TRBV5-1 | - | - | TRBJ2-7
TGTGCCAGCAGCCTGACAGGGGAACACTATGGCTACACCTTC | CASSLTGEHYGYTF | TRBV2 | TRBD1 | few | TRBJ1-2